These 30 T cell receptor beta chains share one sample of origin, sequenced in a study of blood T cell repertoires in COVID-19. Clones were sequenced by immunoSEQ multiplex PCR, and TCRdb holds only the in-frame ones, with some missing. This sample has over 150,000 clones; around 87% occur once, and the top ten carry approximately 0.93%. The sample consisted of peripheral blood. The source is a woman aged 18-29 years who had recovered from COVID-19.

The CDR3 region is CASSEGTGTADTQYF. The CDR3 bases are TGTGCCAGCAGTGAGGGGACAGGGACGGCAGATACGCAGTATTTT. The chain couples TRBV6-4 to TRBJ2-3, with 9 bases matching TRBD1. The CDR3 totals 15 residues. Looked up from germline, CDR1 is MRHNA and CDR2 is SNTAGT. V gave up 3 bases and J gave up 4 bases; unmatched junction bases: 5.

The CDR3: CASSEGPSGWPDTQYF. The CDR3 bases are TGTGCCAGCAGTGAAGGCCCTAGCGGGTGGCCAGATACGCAGTATTTT. J is TRBJ2-3 and V is TRBV6-1; 8 bases agree with TRBD2. In germline, CDR1 is MNHNS, CDR2 SASEGT. J was trimmed by 4 bases and V by 1 base; bases with no gene match: 7. This CDR3 region has 16 residues.

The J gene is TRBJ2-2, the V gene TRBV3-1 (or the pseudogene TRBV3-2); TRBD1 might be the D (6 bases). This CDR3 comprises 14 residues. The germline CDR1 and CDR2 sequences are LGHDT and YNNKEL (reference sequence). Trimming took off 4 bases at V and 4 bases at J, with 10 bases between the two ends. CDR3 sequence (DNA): TGTGCCAGCAGCCCGCTAGGGGGCACCGGGGAGCTGTTTTTT. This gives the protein CASSPLGGTGELFF.

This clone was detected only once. The CDR3 here is CASSQEGDRVTYNEQFF. The CDR3 DNA reads as TGCGCCAGCAGCCAAGAAGGGGACAGGGTCACCTACAATGAGCAGTTCTTC. The V gene is TRBV4-1, the J gene TRBJ2-1; 9 bases fit TRBD1. The ends lost 0 bases at V and 2 bases at J; junction bases unmatched: 5. The CDR3 consists of 17 residues. CDR1 is MGHRA and CDR2 is YSYEKL in the germline V gene.

CDR3 loop: CASSYSGLAVSGANVLTF. DNA of the CDR3: TGTGCCAGCAGTTACTCCGGACTAGCGGTCTCTGGGGCCAACGTCCTGACTTTC. The V call is TRBV6-2 or TRBV6-3, the J call TRBJ2-6, with 10 bases fitting TRBD2. The CDR3 spans 18 residues. V shed 0 bases, J shed 0 bases, and the junction held 2 bases outside the gene matches. Germline V gives CDR1 MNHEY, CDR2 SVGEGT.

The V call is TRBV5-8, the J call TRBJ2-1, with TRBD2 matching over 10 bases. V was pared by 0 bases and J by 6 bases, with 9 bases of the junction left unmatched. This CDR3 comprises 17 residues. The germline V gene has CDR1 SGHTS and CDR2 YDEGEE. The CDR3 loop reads CASSLGDSSGSSNEQFF. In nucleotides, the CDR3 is TGTGCCAGCAGCTTGGGGGATTCTAGCGGGAGTTCCAATGAGCAGTTCTTC.

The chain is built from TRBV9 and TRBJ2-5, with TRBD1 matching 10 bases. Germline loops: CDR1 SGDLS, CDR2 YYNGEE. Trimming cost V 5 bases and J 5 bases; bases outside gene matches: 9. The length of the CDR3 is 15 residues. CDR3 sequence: CASRTGTGALETQYF. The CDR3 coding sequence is TGTGCCAGCAGAACCGGGACAGGGGCATTGGAGACCCAGTACTTC. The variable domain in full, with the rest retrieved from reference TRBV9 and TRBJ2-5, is DSGVTQTPKHLITATGQRVTLRCSPRSGDLSVYWYQQSLDQGLQFLIQYYNGEERAKGNILERFSAQQFPDLHSELNLSSLELGDSALYFCASRTGTGALETQYFGPGTRLLVL.

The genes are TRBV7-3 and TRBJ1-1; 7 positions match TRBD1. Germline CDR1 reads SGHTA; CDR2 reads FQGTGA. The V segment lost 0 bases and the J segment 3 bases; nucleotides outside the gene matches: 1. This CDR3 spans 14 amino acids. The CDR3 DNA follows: TGTGCCAGCAGCTTAACGGGACAGTACACTGAAGCTTTCTTT. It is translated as CASSLTGQYTEAFF.

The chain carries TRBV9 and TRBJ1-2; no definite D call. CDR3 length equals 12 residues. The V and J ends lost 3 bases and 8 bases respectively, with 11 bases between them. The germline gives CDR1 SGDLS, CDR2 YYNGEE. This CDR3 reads CASSGGEKGYTF. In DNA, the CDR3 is TGTGCCAGCAGCGGCGGTGAGAAAGGCTACACCTTC.

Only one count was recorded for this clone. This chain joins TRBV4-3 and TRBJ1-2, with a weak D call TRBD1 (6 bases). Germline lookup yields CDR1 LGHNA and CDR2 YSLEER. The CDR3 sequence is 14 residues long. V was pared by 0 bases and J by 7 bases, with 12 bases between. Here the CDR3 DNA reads TGCGCCAGCAGCCAAGATACAGGGAGCGTTGGCTACACCTTC. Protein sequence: CASSQDTGSVGYTF.

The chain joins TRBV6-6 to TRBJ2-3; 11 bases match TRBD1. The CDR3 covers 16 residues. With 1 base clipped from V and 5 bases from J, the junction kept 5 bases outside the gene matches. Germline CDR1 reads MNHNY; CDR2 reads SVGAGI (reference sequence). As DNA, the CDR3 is TGTGCCAGCAGTTACTTTGGACAGGGGGCAGGAGATACGCAGTATTTT. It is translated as CASSYFGQGAGDTQYF.

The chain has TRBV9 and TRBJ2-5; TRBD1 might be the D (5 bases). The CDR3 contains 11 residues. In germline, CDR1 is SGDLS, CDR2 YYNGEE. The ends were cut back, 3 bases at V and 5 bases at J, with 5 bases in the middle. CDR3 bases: TGTGCCAGCAGCGAGGGGGAGACCCAGTACTTC. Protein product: CASSEGETQYF.

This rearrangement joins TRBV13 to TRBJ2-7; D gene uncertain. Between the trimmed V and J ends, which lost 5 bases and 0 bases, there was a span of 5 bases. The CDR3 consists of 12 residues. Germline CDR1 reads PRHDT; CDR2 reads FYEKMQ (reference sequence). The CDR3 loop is CASSPNSYEQYF. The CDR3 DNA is TGTGCCAGCAGCCCTAACTCCTACGAGCAGTACTTC.

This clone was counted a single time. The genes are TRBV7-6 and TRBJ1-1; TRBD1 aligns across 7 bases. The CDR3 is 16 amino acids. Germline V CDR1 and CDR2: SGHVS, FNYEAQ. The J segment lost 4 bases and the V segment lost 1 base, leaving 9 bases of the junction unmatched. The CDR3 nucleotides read TGTGCCAGCAGCTTAGGGTCGGCAGGGGGAGGCACTGAAGCTTTCTTT. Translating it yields CASSLGSAGGGTEAFF. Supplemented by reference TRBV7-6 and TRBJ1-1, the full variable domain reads GAGVSQSPRYKVTKRGQDVALRCDPISGHVSLYWYRQALGQGPEFLTYFNYEAQQDKSGLPNDRFSAERPEGSISTLTIQRTEQRDSAMYRCASSLGSAGGGTEAFFGQGTRLTVV.

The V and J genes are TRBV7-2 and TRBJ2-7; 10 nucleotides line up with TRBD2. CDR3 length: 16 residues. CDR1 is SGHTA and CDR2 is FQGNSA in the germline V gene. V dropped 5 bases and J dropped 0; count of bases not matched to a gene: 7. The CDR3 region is CASSPTLAGASYEQYF. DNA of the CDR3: TGTGCCAGCAGCCCCACTCTAGCGGGGGCCTCCTACGAGCAGTACTTC.

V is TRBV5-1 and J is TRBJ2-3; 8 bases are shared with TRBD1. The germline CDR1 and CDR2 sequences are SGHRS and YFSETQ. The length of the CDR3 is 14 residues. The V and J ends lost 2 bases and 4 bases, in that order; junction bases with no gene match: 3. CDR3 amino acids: CASSLGQGPDTQYF. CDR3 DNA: TGCGCCAGCAGCTTAGGACAGGGACCAGATACGCAGTATTTT.

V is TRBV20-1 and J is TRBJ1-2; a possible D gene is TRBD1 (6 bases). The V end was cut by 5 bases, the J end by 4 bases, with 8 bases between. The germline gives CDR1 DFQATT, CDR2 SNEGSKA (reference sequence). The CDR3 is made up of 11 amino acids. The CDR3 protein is CSAGDTYGYTF. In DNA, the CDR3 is TGCAGTGCTGGGGACACCTATGGCTACACCTTC.

This chain's CDR3 is CASSQGGAANEQFF. Written as DNA, the CDR3 is TGCGCCAGCAGCCAAGGGGGAGCGGCGAATGAGCAGTTCTTC. The rearrangement joins TRBV4-3 to TRBJ2-1, with D perhaps matching TRBD2 (5 bases). Germline values: CDR1 LGHNA, CDR2 YSLEER. This CDR3 is 14 amino acids long. V was clipped by 1 base and J by 7 bases, with 11 bases between them.

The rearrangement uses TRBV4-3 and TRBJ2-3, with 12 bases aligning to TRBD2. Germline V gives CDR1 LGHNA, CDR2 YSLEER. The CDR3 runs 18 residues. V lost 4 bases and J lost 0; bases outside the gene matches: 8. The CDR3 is CASSPTSGGFTSTDTQYF. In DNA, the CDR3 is TGCGCCAGCAGCCCGACTAGCGGGGGCTTTACTAGCACAGATACGCAGTATTTT.

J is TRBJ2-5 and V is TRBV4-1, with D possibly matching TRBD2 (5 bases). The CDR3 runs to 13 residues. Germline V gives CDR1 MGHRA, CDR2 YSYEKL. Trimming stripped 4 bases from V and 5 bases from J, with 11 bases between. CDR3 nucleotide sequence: TGCGCCAGCAGCCGGAGGTCTGGGGAGACCCAGTACTTC. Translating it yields CASSRRSGETQYF.

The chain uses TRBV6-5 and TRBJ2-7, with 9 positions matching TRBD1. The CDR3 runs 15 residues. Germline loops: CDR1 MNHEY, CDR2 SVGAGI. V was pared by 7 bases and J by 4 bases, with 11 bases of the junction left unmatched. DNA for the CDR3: TGTGCCAGCACGGACCCGGGACAGGGATCATACGAGCAGTACGTC. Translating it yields CASTDPGQGSYEQYV.

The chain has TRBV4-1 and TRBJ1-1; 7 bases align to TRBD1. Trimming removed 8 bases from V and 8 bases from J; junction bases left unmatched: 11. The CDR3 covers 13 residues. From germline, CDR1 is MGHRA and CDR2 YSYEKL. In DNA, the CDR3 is TGCGCCAGCTCCCGACAGGGACGACCAGAAGCTTTCTTT. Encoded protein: CASSRQGRPEAFF.

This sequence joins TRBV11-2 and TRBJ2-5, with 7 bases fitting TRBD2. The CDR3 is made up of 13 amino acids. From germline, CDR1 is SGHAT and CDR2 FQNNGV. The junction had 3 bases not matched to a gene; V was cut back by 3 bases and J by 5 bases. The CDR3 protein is CASSLGLHETQYF. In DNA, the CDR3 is TGTGCCAGCAGCTTGGGACTACACGAGACCCAGTACTTC.

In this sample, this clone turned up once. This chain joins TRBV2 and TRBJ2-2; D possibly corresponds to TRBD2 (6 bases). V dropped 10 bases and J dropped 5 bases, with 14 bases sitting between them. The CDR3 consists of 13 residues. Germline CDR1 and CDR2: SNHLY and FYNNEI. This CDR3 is CANSWGETGELFF. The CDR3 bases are TGTGCCAACTCCTGGGGGGAGACCGGGGAGCTGTTTTTT.

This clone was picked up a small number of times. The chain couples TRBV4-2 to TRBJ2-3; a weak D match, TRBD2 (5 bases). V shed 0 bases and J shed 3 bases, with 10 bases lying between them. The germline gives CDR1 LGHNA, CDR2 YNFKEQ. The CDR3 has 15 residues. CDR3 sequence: CASSQDRRGTDTQYF. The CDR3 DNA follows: TGTGCCAGCAGCCAAGATCGGCGAGGGACAGATACGCAGTATTTT.

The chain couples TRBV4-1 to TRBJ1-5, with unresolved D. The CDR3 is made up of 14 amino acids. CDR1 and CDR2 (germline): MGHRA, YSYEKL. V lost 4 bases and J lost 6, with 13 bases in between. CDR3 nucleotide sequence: TGCGCCAGCAGCCCCGGATCTCCGGGTCAGCCCCAGCATTTT. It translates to CASSPGSPGQPQHF.

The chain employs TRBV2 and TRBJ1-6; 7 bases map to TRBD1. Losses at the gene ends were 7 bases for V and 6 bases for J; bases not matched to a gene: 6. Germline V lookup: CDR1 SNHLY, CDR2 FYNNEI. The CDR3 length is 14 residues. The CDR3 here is CASNSGTVNSPLHF. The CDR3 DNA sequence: TGTGCCAGCAACTCCGGGACAGTTAATTCACCCCTCCACTTT.

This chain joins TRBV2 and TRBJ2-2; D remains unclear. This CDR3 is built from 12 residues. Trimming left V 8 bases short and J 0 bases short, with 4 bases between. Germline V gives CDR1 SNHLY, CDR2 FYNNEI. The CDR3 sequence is CASPTNTGELFF. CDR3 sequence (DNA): TGTGCCAGCCCTACGAACACCGGGGAGCTGTTTTTT. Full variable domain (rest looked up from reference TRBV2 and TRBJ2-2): EPEVTQTPSHQVTQMGQEVILRCVPISNHLYFYWYRQILGQKVEFLVSFYNNEISEKSEIFDDQFSVERPDGSNFTLKIRSTKLEDSAMYFCASPTNTGELFFGEGSRLTVL.

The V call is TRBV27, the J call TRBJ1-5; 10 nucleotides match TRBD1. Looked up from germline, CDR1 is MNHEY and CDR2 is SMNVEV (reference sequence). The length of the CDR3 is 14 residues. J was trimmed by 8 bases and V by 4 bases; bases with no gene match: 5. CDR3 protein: CASSWGTGVEPQHF. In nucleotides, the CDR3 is TGTGCCAGCAGTTGGGGGACAGGGGTGGAGCCCCAGCATTTT.

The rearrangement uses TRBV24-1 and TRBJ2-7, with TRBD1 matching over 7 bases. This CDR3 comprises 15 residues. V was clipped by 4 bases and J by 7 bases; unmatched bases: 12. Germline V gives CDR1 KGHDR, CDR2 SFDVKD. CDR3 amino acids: CATSDDRASRGEQYF. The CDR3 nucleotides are TGTGCCACCAGTGACGACAGGGCGTCACGCGGGGAGCAGTACTTC.